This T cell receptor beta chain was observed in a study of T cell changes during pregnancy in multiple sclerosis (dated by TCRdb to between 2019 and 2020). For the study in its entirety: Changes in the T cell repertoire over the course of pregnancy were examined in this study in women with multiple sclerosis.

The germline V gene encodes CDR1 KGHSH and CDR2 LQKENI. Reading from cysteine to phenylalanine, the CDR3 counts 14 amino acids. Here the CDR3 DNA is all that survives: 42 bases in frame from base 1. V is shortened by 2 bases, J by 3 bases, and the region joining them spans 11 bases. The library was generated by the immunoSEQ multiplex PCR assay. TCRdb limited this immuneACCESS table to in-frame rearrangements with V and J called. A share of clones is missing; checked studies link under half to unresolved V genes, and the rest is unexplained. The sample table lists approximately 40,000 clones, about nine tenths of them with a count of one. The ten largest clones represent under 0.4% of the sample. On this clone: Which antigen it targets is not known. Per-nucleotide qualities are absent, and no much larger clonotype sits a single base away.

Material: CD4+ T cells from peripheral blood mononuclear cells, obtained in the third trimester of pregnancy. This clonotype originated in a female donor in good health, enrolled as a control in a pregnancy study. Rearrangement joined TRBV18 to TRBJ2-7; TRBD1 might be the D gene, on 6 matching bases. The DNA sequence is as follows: TGTGCCAGCTCACCAAGGGGGTCGGGCTACGAGCAGTACTTC. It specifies CASSPRGSGYEQYF.